These 5 T cell receptor beta chains were all obtained from the same sample, sequenced in a study of T-cell reconstitution after alpha-beta-depleted transplantation in children. For TCRbeta, the library was prepared with unique molecular identifiers. TCRdb ran MiXCR on the PCR reads and lists one entry per CDR3 protein. The table includes around 670,000 distinct CDR3 sequences, around 14% detected once. The sequencing used PBMCs, collected before TCRalphabeta/CD19-depleted stem cell transplant. These receptors were taken from a girl aged 2-10 years with congenital amegakaryocytic thrombocytopenia, due to receive a stem cell transplant.

The chain carries TRBV6-1 and TRBJ2-1; maybe TRBD1 (6 bases). CDR3 length: 15 residues. Germline assignment: CDR1 MNHNS and CDR2 SASEGT. Trimming removed 7 bases from V and 0 bases from J, with 13 bases in between. The CDR3 nucleotides read TGTGCCAGCACCTCACGAGGGGGCTCCTACAATGAGCAGTTCTTC. Its translation: CASTSRGGSYNEQFF.

This clonotype occurred many times. J is TRBJ2-3 and V is TRBV5-1; D uncertain. V was trimmed by 0 bases and J by 2 bases, leaving 10 bases between them. The germline gives CDR1 SGHRS, CDR2 YFSETQ. The CDR3 is 15 amino acids. Written as DNA, the CDR3 is TGCGCCAGCAGCTTGGAGCCCCCGTTCACAGATACGCAGTATTTT. It yields the protein CASSLEPPFTDTQYF.

The table lists this clonotype with a few counts. The chain uses TRBV29-1 and TRBJ2-7, with 7 bases aligning to TRBD2. Losses at the gene ends were 4 bases for V and 4 bases for J; bases not matched to a gene: 4. The CDR3 has 12 amino acids. Germline V CDR1 and CDR2: SQVTM, ANQGSEA. In nucleotides, the CDR3 is TGCAGCGTTGCCGGGACTATGTACGAGCAGTACTTC. It encodes CSVAGTMYEQYF.

A few counts support this clonotype. The rearrangement joins TRBV5-5 to TRBJ2-3; D call uncertain. Germline lookup yields CDR1 SGHKS and CDR2 YYEKEE (reference sequence). V was pared by 3 bases and J by 4 bases, with 12 bases between. CDR3 length equals 14 residues. The CDR3 coding sequence is TGTGCCAGCAGCTCACCGACGTCCCCAGATACGCAGTATTTT. Residues: CASSSPTSPDTQYF.

This clonotype was seen a few times. The chain carries TRBV20-1 and TRBJ2-5; the D is unclear. This CDR3 has 12 residues. CDR1 is DFQATT and CDR2 is SNEGSKA in the germline V gene (reference sequence). V was clipped by 3 bases and J by 7 bases, with 12 bases between them. CDR3 loop: CSASQREGTQYF. Here the CDR3 DNA reads TGCAGTGCTAGCCAAAGAGAAGGGACCCAGTACTTC.